This T cell receptor (beta chain) was profiled in a study of CD8+CD57+ T cells in acquired aplastic anemia. Study in general: The average for DNA from sorted CD4+ and CD8+ cells was around 3.4 ug. Study-wide results and limits: Patients versus controls showed no significant CD8+ Simpson's diversity difference. Patients and controls turned out to have roughly 31 CD8+ CDR3 sequences in common.

Genomic DNA, serving as template, underwent TCR beta VDJ and CDR3 profiling. TCRdb passed the reads through MiXCR, listing each CDR3 protein once. The sample carries approximately 95,000 distinct CDR3 sequences, about 63% recorded once. All sequencing subjects had displayed CD8+CD57+ cell expansion on flow cytometry. This clonotype was observed a few times. Its matching antigen is unknown. The CDR3 length is 12 residues. CDR1 DFQATT and CDR2 SNEGSKA come from the germline V gene (reference sequence). V lost 3 bases to trimming and J lost 5 bases, with 8 bases between them. The V gene is TRBV20-1, the J gene TRBJ1-5, with D uncertain. This clonotype was sampled from a human donor with aplastic anemia. What was sequenced was sorted CD4+, CD8+, or CD8+CD57+ T cells (not recorded which) from PBMCs. CDR3 region: CSASEGDQPQHF. CDR3 nucleotides: TGCAGTGCTAGCGAGGGTGATCAGCCCCAGCATTTT.